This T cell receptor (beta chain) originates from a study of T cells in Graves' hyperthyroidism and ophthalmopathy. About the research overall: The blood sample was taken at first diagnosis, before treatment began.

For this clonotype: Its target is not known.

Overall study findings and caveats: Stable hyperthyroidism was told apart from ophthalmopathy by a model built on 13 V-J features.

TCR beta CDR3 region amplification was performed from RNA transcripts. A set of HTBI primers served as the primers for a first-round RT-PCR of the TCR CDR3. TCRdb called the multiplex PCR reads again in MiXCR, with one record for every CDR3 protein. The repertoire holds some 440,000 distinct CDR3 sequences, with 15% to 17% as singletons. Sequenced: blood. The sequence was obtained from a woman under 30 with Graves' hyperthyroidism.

This chain's CDR3 is CSARTGISNQPQHF. The DNA for the CDR3 is TGCAGTGCTAGGACAGGAATAAGCAATCAGCCCCAGCATTTT. The chain is built from TRBV20-1 and TRBJ1-5; D possibly corresponds to TRBD1 (6 bases). V was pared by 3 bases and J by 1 base, with 10 bases between. This CDR3 has 14 amino acids. Germline CDR1 and CDR2: DFQATT and SNEGSKA (reference sequence).